This TCR beta chain originates from a study of blood T cell repertoires in COVID-19. Looking at the study overall: T cells, B-cell-depleted T cells, or PBMCs supplied cDNA or gDNA.

While infection was still active, Seattle patients were enrolled and then followed longitudinally. The CDR3 loop spans 14 amino acids. Germline V CDR1 and CDR2: SGHAT, FQNNGV. Trimming took off 5 bases at V and 6 bases at J, with 13 bases between the two ends. In the study's own analysis: Researchers report that nucleated cell counts were estimated from reference gene primer amplification. The protocol was immunoSEQ multiplex PCR, while the TCRdb copy is restricted to in-frame clones and leaves out a portion. The DNA gave D and trimming, while V, J and clone size come from that table. The data contain over 100,000 clones, 86% of them singletons.

Material: peripheral blood. The chain couples TRBV11-2 to TRBJ1-4, with D perhaps TRBD1 (6 bases). The receptor was isolated from a woman in her sixties or seventies with COVID-19, enrolled during active disease. CDR3 in DNA: TGTGCCAGCAGCCCCTGGGACAAAGATGAAAAACTGTTTTTT. It translates to CASSPWDKDEKLFF.